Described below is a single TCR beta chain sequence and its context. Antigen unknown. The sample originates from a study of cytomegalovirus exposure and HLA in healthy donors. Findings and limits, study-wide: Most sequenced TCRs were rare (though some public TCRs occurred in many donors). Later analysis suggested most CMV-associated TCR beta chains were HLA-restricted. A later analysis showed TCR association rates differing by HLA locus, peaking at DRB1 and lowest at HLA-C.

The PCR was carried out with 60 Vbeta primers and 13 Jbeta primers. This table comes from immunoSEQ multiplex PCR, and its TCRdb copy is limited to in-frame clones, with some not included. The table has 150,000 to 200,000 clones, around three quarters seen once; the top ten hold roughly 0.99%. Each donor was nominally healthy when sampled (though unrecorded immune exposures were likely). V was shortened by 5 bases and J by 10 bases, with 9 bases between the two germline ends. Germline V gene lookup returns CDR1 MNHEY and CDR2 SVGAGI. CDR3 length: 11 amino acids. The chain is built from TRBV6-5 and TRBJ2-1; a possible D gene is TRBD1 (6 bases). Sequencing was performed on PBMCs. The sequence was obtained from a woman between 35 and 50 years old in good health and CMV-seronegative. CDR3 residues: CASSHQGEQFF. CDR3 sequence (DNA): TGTGCCAGCAGTCACCAGGGGGAGCAGTTCTTC.